The 22 T cell receptor beta chains given below trace back to one sample, sequenced in a study of CXCR3-negative and CXCR3-positive naive CD8 T cells. The authors made the TRB cDNA libraries by 5' RACE using UMI labels. TCRdb reprocessed the 5' RACE reads, with one entry per CDR3 protein and no DNA. This sample lists some 67,000 distinct CDR3 sequences; its ten largest clones have nearly 1.5%. Sequencing was performed on naive CXCR3- CD8+ T cells from blood. Subset meaning: CD45RO-CCR7+CD27+CD95- naive CD8+ T cells lacking CXCR3 (TNR3-). These receptors were taken from a human donor in good health. Some clones in this sample may be carry-over from other donors' samples.

The V gene is TRBV7-3, the J gene TRBJ1-1; TCRdb's D gene call, TRBD1, goes unchecked for lack of DNA. The CDR3 spans 17 residues. The germline gives CDR1 SGHTA, CDR2 FQGTGA. The chain's CDR3 is CASSLTGGAPQNTEAFF.

V is TRBV24-1 and J is TRBJ2-1; checking the TCRdb D call of TRBD1 is not possible without DNA. The V gene's germline CDR1 is KGHDR and CDR2 SFDVKD. This CDR3 has 15 residues. CDR3 amino acids: CATSGRDSHLAEQFF.

The rearrangement uses TRBV7-3 and TRBJ1-5. The CDR3 is made up of 13 amino acids. Germline loops: CDR1 SGHTA, CDR2 FQGTGA. The CDR3: CASSLWANQPQHF.

J is TRBJ1-5 and V is TRBV6-2 or TRBV6-3; TCRdb picks TRBD1, but there is no DNA to check that call. Germline CDR1 and CDR2: MNHEY and SVGEGT. This CDR3 has 18 amino acids. Here the CDR3 reads CASRRRVSGEYSNQPQHF.

The rearrangement joins TRBV5-1 to TRBJ2-7; TCRdb names TRBD1, which stays unverified in the absence of DNA. CDR3 length: 14 residues. CDR1 and CDR2 from the germline V gene are SGHRS and YFSETQ. CDR3 in amino acids: CASSTGTGPDEQYF.

This chain joins TRBV6-1 and TRBJ2-7; TCRdb names TRBD1, which stays unverified in the absence of DNA. Germline lookup yields CDR1 MNHNS and CDR2 SASEGT. The CDR3 extends over 15 amino acids. CDR3 region: CASSEAGTGGGEQYF.

The chain recombines TRBV27 with TRBJ2-7; the TCRdb D gene call, TRBD1, has no DNA to confirm it. CDR3 length: 15 residues. Germline V gene sequence: CDR1 MNHEY, CDR2 SMNVEV (reference sequence). CDR3 residues: CASSFNGANSYEQYF.

This sequence joins TRBV7-8 and TRBJ2-5; TCRdb selects TRBD1, and the lack of DNA leaves this call unchecked. The germline CDR1 and CDR2 sequences are SGHVS and FQNEAQ. CDR3 length equals 14 residues. This CDR3 is CASSRLPGHETQYF. The full variable domain, its missing parts supplied by reference TRBV7-8 and TRBJ2-5, is GAGVSQSPRYKVAKRGQDVALRCDPISGHVSLFWYQQALGQGPEFLTYFQNEAQLDKSGLPSDRFFAERPEGSVSTLKIQRTQQEDSAVYLCASSRLPGHETQYFGPGTRLLVL.

The rearrangement joins TRBV28 to TRBJ2-1; the D call from TCRdb, TRBD1, cannot be confirmed without DNA. This CDR3 has 15 amino acids. Germline V gene sequence: CDR1 MDHEN, CDR2 SYDVKM. This CDR3 reads CASSIPGTVHNEQFF.

The J gene is TRBJ1-2, the V gene TRBV29-1; with no DNA, the TCRdb D assignment of TRBD1 cannot be verified. The CDR3 is made up of 14 amino acids. CDR1 SQVTM and CDR2 ANQGSEA come from the germline V gene. CDR3 residues: CSVEDVRVNYGYTF.

CDR3 sequence: CSARDRDRGDTGELFF. The genes are TRBV20-1 and TRBJ2-2; TCRdb's D call of TRBD1 is untestable without DNA. CDR3 length: 16 residues. Germline-derived CDR1 and CDR2 are DFQATT and SNEGSKA (reference sequence).

The chain couples TRBV29-1 to TRBJ2-7; absent DNA, TCRdb's TRBD1 call cannot be checked. Germline assignment: CDR1 SQVTM and CDR2 ANQGSEA. This CDR3 is 13 amino acids long. This CDR3 reads CSVVRTGRDEQYF.

The J gene is TRBJ2-1, the V gene TRBV29-1; without DNA, the TCRdb call of TRBD2 cannot be checked. Looked up from germline, CDR1 is SQVTM and CDR2 is ANQGSEA. The CDR3 covers 16 residues. The CDR3 protein is CSVGDLAGVSYNEQFF.

The chain joins TRBV11-2 to TRBJ2-7; the D call from TCRdb, TRBD1, cannot be confirmed without DNA. CDR3 length: 13 residues. Per the germline V gene, CDR1 is SGHAT and CDR2 is FQNNGV. Here the CDR3 reads CASSLLVGDEQYF.

This chain connects TRBV20-1 to TRBJ2-5; without DNA, the TCRdb call of TRBD1 cannot be checked. CDR3 length: 14 residues. CDR1 is DFQATT and CDR2 is SNEGSKA in the germline V gene (reference sequence). The CDR3 here is CSAIRPGIRKTQYF.

This chain links TRBV7-8 with TRBJ2-1; TCRdb outputs TRBD1, but without DNA this stays unchecked. CDR3 length: 16 residues. CDR1 is SGHVS and CDR2 is FQNEAQ in the germline V gene. CDR3 residues: CASSLVDRGVYNEQFF.

The chain carries TRBV27 and TRBJ2-4; TCRdb calls TRBD2, which cannot be checked without DNA. The germline V gene has CDR1 MNHEY and CDR2 SMNVEV (reference sequence). The CDR3 extends over 11 amino acids. The CDR3 region is CASSQRLAGDF.

V is TRBV11-3 and J is TRBJ2-2; the D call of TRBD2 rests on TCRdb alone, since no DNA is present to check it. There are 17 residues in the CDR3. The germline V gene encodes CDR1 SGHNT and CDR2 YENEEA. CDR3 protein: CASSLDRGGAYTGELFF.

The CDR3 spells CASSLALTTGELFF. The chain employs TRBV7-9 and TRBJ2-2. The CDR3 covers 14 residues. CDR1 is SEHNR, CDR2 FQNEAQ, per germline (reference sequence).

This rearrangement joins TRBV29-1 to TRBJ1-2; TCRdb's assignment of TRBD1 cannot be checked, as there is no DNA. This CDR3 has 12 amino acids. CDR1 and CDR2 from the germline V gene are SQVTM and ANQGSEA. CDR3 residues: CSVLTGAGGYTF.

J is TRBJ2-7 and V is TRBV7-8; TCRdb designates TRBD2, a call that cannot be tested without DNA. Germline V lookup: CDR1 SGHVS, CDR2 FQNEAQ. The CDR3 loop spans 15 amino acids. CDR3 sequence reads: CASRLGGLAVYEQYF.

The J gene is TRBJ2-2, the V gene TRBV14; as DNA is missing, the TRBD2 call by TCRdb cannot be tested. This CDR3 is built from 17 residues. Per germline, CDR1 SGHDN and CDR2 FVKESK. The CDR3 sequence is CASSQPGLAASTGELFF.